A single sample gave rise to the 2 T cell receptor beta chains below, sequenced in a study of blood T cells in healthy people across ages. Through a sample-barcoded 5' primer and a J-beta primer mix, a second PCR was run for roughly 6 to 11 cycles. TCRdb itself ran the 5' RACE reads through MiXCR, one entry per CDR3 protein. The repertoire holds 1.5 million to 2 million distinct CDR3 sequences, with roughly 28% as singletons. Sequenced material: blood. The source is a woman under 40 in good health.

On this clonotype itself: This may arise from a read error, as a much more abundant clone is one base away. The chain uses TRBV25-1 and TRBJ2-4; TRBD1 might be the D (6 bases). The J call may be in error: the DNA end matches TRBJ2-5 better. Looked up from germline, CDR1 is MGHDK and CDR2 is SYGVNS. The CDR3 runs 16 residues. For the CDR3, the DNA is TGTGCCAGCAGTGAAGCCGGGACACCGGGGCTCATGACCCAGTACTTC. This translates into CASSEAGTPGLMTQYF.

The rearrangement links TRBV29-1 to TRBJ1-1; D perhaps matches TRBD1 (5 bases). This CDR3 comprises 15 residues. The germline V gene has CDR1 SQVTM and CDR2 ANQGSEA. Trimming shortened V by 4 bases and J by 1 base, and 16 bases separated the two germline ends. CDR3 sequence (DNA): TGCAGCGTTGGTGGGGCGACAAGGGCGAACACTGAAGCTTTCTTT. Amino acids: CSVGGATRANTEAFF. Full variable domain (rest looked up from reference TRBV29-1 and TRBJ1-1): SAVISQKPSRDICQRGTSLTIQCQVDSQVTMMFWYRQQPGQSLTLIATANQGSEATYESGFVIDKFPISRPNLTFSTLTVSNMSPEDSSIYLCSVGGATRANTEAFFGQGTRLTVV.